These 21 T cell receptor beta chains came from one sample sequenced in a study of human T cells and chemical hapten exposure. TCRdb reprocessed the RACE reads via MiXCR and lists one record per CDR3 protein. The sample gives roughly 100,000 distinct CDR3 sequences, about 10% of which show up once; 3% to 4% is in the top ten. Sample time point: patch test 1, 2 weeks after DPC sensitization. Stated treatment: therapeutic diphenylcyclopropenone sensitization with weekly scalp DPC. The source material was whole blood, sampled in connection with sensitization to the hapten diphenylcyclopropenone (DPC). These receptors all stem from a woman aged 40-49 years with alopecia areata. Some clones in this sample may be carry-over from other donors' samples.

This clonotype was detected many times. The chain is built from TRBV6-5 and TRBJ2-6; TRBD1 is a possible D gene (5 bases). The CDR3 spans 16 residues. Trimming stripped 0 bases from V and 5 bases from J, with 11 bases between. The germline V gene encodes CDR1 MNHEY and CDR2 SVGAGI. The CDR3 protein is CASSYSSRARANVLTF. CDR3 DNA: TGTGCCAGCAGTTACTCAAGCAGGGCTCGGGCCAACGTCCTGACTTTC.

V gene TRBV3-1 combines with J gene TRBJ1-4; D gene uncertain. V gave up 2 bases and J gave up 8 bases, with 9 bases separating them. The CDR3 totals 13 residues. From germline, CDR1 is LGHDT and CDR2 YNNKEL (reference sequence). The CDR3 sequence: CASSQRTEEKLFF. The CDR3 DNA sequence: TGTGCCAGCAGCCAAAGGACGGAAGAAAAACTGTTTTTT.

V usage is TRBV20-1 and J usage is TRBJ1-5; the D gene is possibly TRBD1 (5 bases). CDR1 is DFQATT, CDR2 SNEGSKA, per germline (reference sequence). CDR3 length: 14 residues. With 0 bases removed from V and 5 bases from J, the gap between germline ends came to 11 bases. CDR3 nucleotides: TGCAGTGCTAGAGATCAGTGGGACGATCAGCCCCAGCATTTT. This codes for CSARDQWDDQPQHF.

This clonotype was seen at least ten times. V is TRBV11-2 and J is TRBJ1-1; D gene ambiguous. CDR3 length: 15 residues. Germline CDR1 SGHAT, CDR2 FQNNGV. The V gene lost 0 bases and the J gene lost 1 base, with 9 bases spanning the gap. The CDR3 is CASSLDPVPNTEAFF. Here the CDR3 DNA reads TGTGCCAGCAGCTTAGATCCGGTTCCGAACACTGAAGCTTTCTTT.

The table lists this clonotype with a few counts. The chain is built from TRBV18 and TRBJ2-3; D ambiguous. The germline gives CDR1 KGHSH, CDR2 LQKENI. V gave up 1 base and J gave up 4 bases, with 12 bases separating them. The CDR3 is made up of 15 amino acids. Here the CDR3 DNA reads TGTGCCAGCTCACCACGTGGGGTTGGGTCAGATACGCAGTATTTT. It encodes CASSPRGVGSDTQYF. The full variable domain, rest sourced from reference TRBV18 and TRBJ2-3, is NAGVMQNPRHLVRRRGQEARLRCSPMKGHSHVYWYRQLPEEGLKFMVYLQKENIIDESGMPKERFSAEFPKEGPSILRIQQVVRGDSAAYFCASSPRGVGSDTQYFGPGTRLTVL.

This clonotype showed up many times. V usage is TRBV6-2 or TRBV6-3 and J usage is TRBJ1-5; D is unresolved. This CDR3 contains 16 residues. V gave up 6 bases and J gave up 5 bases, with 20 bases separating them. Per the germline V gene, CDR1 is MNHEY and CDR2 is SVGEGT. The CDR3 loop reads CASSHAGVGGDQPQHF. The CDR3 DNA follows: TGTGCCAGCAGCCATGCGGGTGTGGGCGGGGATCAGCCCCAGCATTTT.

The CDR3 bases are TGCAGTGCTACGGGACTAGCGGGAGGCTGGCGGGAGACCCAGTACTTC. It specifies CSATGLAGGWRETQYF. The chain employs TRBV20-1 and TRBJ2-5; 15 nucleotides agree with TRBD2. In germline, CDR1 is DFQATT, CDR2 SNEGSKA (reference sequence). J was trimmed by 5 bases and V by 4 bases; bases with no gene match: 8. This CDR3 region has 16 residues.

This clonotype was seen only a few times. The V call is TRBV30, the J call TRBJ1-6, with no clear D. The CDR3 runs to 13 residues. V lost 3 bases, J lost 8 bases, and 11 bases lay in between. CDR1 is GTSNPN, CDR2 SVGIG, per germline (reference sequence). The CDR3 DNA reads as TGTGCCTGGAGCGAACAAGGGTATTCACCCCTCCACTTT. It codes for CAWSEQGYSPLHF.

This clonotype was seen a handful of times. The V and J genes are TRBV10-3 and TRBJ1-2, with no clear D. The CDR3 sequence is 15 residues long. Looked up from germline, CDR1 is ENHRY and CDR2 is SYGVKD. V was clipped by 0 bases and J by 8 bases, with 16 bases between them. Here the CDR3 reads CAISESTRTLGGYTF. The CDR3 DNA sequence: TGTGCCATCAGTGAGTCGACAAGGACCCTTGGAGGCTACACCTTC.

This clonotype showed up many times. The chain has TRBV5-1 and TRBJ2-4; 7 bases match TRBD1. The CDR3 spans 15 residues. CDR1 is SGHRS and CDR2 is YFSETQ in the germline V gene. V lost 0 bases to trimming and J lost 3 bases; unmatched junction nucleotides: 3. The CDR3 here is CASSLGQGDKNIQYF. For the CDR3, the DNA is TGCGCCAGCAGCTTGGGACAGGGTGACAAAAACATTCAGTACTTC.

This clonotype has ten or more counts. The V gene is TRBV2, the J gene TRBJ2-1; 7 nucleotides match TRBD1. Germline assignment: CDR1 SNHLY and CDR2 FYNNEI. This CDR3 is built from 15 residues. With V trimmed by 6 bases and J by 4 bases, 9 bases remained unmatched. CDR3 DNA sequence: TGTGCCAGCAGGGGACAGCACCTCCCGTACAATGAGCAGTTCTTC. Translation gives CASRGQHLPYNEQFF. Full variable domain (missing parts from reference TRBV2 and TRBJ2-1): EPEVTQTPSHQVTQMGQEVILRCVPISNHLYFYWYRQILGQKVEFLVSFYNNEISEKSEIFDDQFSVERPDGSNFTLKIRSTKLEDSAMYFCASRGQHLPYNEQFFGPGTRLTVL.

This clonotype appeared a few times. This chain links TRBV6-2 or TRBV6-3 with TRBJ2-1; D may be TRBD1 (6 bases). V was clipped by 0 bases and J by 9 bases, with 9 bases between them. Germline CDR1 reads MNHEY; CDR2 reads SVGEGT. CDR3 length equals 13 residues. The CDR3 DNA reads as TGTGCCAGCAGTTACTCGAAGGGGGTTGAGCAGTTCTTC. Encoded protein: CASSYSKGVEQFF.

A few counts support this clonotype. The chain recombines TRBV20-1 with TRBJ2-7; D unclear. Per the germline V gene, CDR1 is DFQATT and CDR2 is SNEGSKA (reference sequence). This CDR3 region has 14 residues. The V gene lost 3 bases and the J gene lost 1 base, with 13 bases spanning the gap. The CDR3 DNA reads as TGCAGTGCTAGCTCGTGGGCCGGTTCCTACGAGCAGTACTTC. Its translation: CSASSWAGSYEQYF.

This clonotype was found a few times. The CDR3 nucleotides are TGTGCCAGCAGTTTGAGACTCCCGGGGGACACTGAAGCTTTCTTT. It is translated as CASSLRLPGDTEAFF. This chain uses TRBV12-3 or TRBV12-4 with TRBJ1-1; possibly TRBD1 for D (5 bases). The CDR3 totals 15 residues. V shed 3 bases and J shed 3 bases, with 14 bases lying between them.

This clonotype was detected many times. This rearrangement joins TRBV7-2 to TRBJ2-3; D unclear. Trimming stripped 3 bases from V and 6 bases from J, with 7 bases between. Germline CDR1 and CDR2: SGHTA and FQGNSA. The CDR3 contains 12 residues. As DNA, the CDR3 is TGTGCCAGCAGCTTCCAACGGGATACGCAGTATTTT. Protein: CASSFQRDTQYF.

In its sample, this clonotype was seen many times. CDR3 sequence (DNA): TGTGCCAGCAGTCTTAGTTCAGGGTCTGGTGGCTACACCTTC. It specifies CASSLSSGSGGYTF. The rearrangement uses TRBV7-2 and TRBJ1-2; perhaps TRBD1 as D (5 bases). The CDR3 runs 14 residues. Germline assignment: CDR1 SGHTA and CDR2 FQGNSA. With 6 bases removed from V and 7 bases from J, the gap between germline ends came to 18 bases.

In this sample, this clonotype turned up a few times. The chain combines TRBV19 with TRBJ1-5, with a possible D match to TRBD1 (6 bases). This CDR3 has 14 residues. With 2 bases removed from V and 5 bases from J, the gap between germline ends came to 10 bases. Germline V lookup: CDR1 LNHDA, CDR2 SQIVND (reference sequence). The CDR3 is CASSIRTAYQPQHF. CDR3 coding DNA: TGTGCCAGTAGTATAAGGACAGCCTATCAGCCCCAGCATTTT.

This clonotype was seen repeatedly, ten times or more. The rearrangement links TRBV7-3 to TRBJ1-1; D gene ambiguous. V was shortened by 2 bases and J by 0 bases, with 7 bases between the two germline ends. The CDR3 loop spans 14 amino acids. CDR1 is SGHTA and CDR2 is FQGTGA in the germline V gene. The CDR3 loop is CASSLSQLNTEAFF. CDR3 nucleotides: TGTGCCAGCAGCTTATCGCAGCTGAACACTGAAGCTTTCTTT.

This clonotype has ten or more counts. The chain combines TRBV7-2 with TRBJ2-1; 7 bases are a match to TRBD2. J lost 4 bases, V lost 5 bases, and 8 bases had no gene match. This CDR3 is built from 15 residues. The germline V gene has CDR1 SGHTA and CDR2 FQGNSA. The CDR3 DNA reads TGTGCCAGCAGCCCCCAGGGCGGGGGTTACAATGAGCAGTTCTTC. As protein: CASSPQGGGYNEQFF.

This clonotype came up a few times. This chain links TRBV28 with TRBJ2-1; the D gene is possibly TRBD1 (5 bases). CDR1 and CDR2 from the germline V gene are MDHEN and SYDVKM. Trimming stripped 2 bases from V and 12 bases from J, with 14 bases between. The CDR3 has 13 residues. The CDR3 region has the DNA TGTGCCAGCAGTTTACTAGGGGTTACGGGGCAGTTCTTC. Residues: CASSLLGVTGQFF.

The sample holds many counts of this clonotype. V gene TRBV29-1 combines with J gene TRBJ2-1; 7 nucleotides agree with TRBD1. The CDR3 runs 12 residues. Germline lookup yields CDR1 SQVTM and CDR2 ANQGSEA. Unmatched junction bases numbered 6, after V lost 8 bases and J lost 5 bases. CDR3 protein: CSSGTADNEQFF. CDR3 nucleotides: TGCAGCTCCGGGACAGCGGACAATGAGCAGTTCTTC.